This is a list of T cell receptor beta chains from one sample in a study of blood T cell repertoires in COVID-19. Profiling relied on immunoSEQ multiplex PCR, and the TCRdb table lists in-frame clones only, not all of them. The sample has under 20,000 clones; 85% to 90% are singletons. Sequenced: peripheral blood. The receptor set was obtained from a man in his 60s with active COVID-19. Both conserved end residues are part of each CDR3. A D gene is named only where the DNA matches it firmly. Some rows have no size entry. The others give once, few or many, or a class for an expanded clone.

>TRBV7-7|TRBD2|-|TRBJ2-5
CASGETSAGTQYF
TGTGCTAGCGGGGAGACTAGCGCCGGGACCCAGTACTTC
>TRBV7-2|TRBD2|-|TRBJ2-7
CASSLDIPGTSGGFYEQYF
TGTGCCAGCAGCTTAGACATACCGGGGACTAGCGGGGGGTTCTACGAGCAGTACTTC
>TRBV7-3|-|once|TRBJ1-2
CASSLTRQGSGYTF
TGTGCCAGCAGCTTAACTCGCCAGGGAAGCGGCTACACCTTC
>TRBV6-2/TRBV6-3|TRBD1|-|TRBJ2-1
CASSSGQVTSAEQFF
TGTGCCAGCAGTTCAGGACAGGTGACGTCGGCTGAGCAGTTCTTC
>TRBV4-3|-|-|TRBJ1-5
CASSQERGGNQPQHF
TGCGCCAGCAGCCAAGAGCGGGGGGGCAATCAGCCCCAGCATTTT
>TRBV19|TRBD1|large|TRBJ2-7
CASREGTGHHEQYF
TGTGCCAGTAGGGAAGGGACAGGGCATCACGAGCAGTACTTC
>TRBV4-3|-|-|TRBJ1-5
CASSQDLWRDSNQPQHF
TGCGCCAGCAGCCAAGATCTTTGGCGGGATAGCAATCAGCCCCAGCATTTT
>TRBV5-1|TRBD1|-|TRBJ2-1
CASREQGTGSNEQFF
TGCGCCAGCCGCGAACAAGGGACAGGGTCCAATGAGCAGTTCTTC
>TRBV6-5|-|once|TRBJ1-1
CASSLSGTVNTEAFF
TGTGCCAGCAGTCTATCCGGGACTGTGAACACTGAAGCTTTCTTT
>TRBV4-3|TRBD2|-|TRBJ2-1
CASSQAGKRGTKQFF
TGCGCCAGCAGCCAAGCTGGAAAGCGGGGGACTAAGCAGTTCTTC
>TRBV6-2/TRBV6-3|-|-|TRBJ2-7
CASSRPPRSSEGLQYF
TGTGCCAGCAGTCGCCCCCCCCGGTCTAGCGAGGGACTGCAGTACTTC
>TRBV7-2|TRBD2|once|TRBJ2-1
CASKREGAYNEQFF
TGTGCCAGCAAGCGGGAGGGTGCATACAATGAGCAGTTCTTC
>TRBV9|TRBD2|-|TRBJ2-2
CASSVDRGENTGELFF
TGTGCCAGCAGCGTAGATCGGGGGGAGAACACCGGGGAGCTGTTTTTT
>TRBV6-6|-|-|TRBJ2-7
CASSDLRGHEQYF
TGTGCCAGCAGTGACCTTCGAGGTCACGAGCAGTACTTC
>TRBV7-3|TRBD2|few|TRBJ2-3
CASRSIAGDLLEQYF
TGTGCCAGCAGATCTATAGCGGGAGACCTCTTAGAGCAGTATTTT
>TRBV4-3|-|-|TRBJ2-6
CASSQDDNSRPGANVLTF
TGCGCCAGCAGCCAAGATGACAACTCAAGGCCTGGGGCCAACGTCCTGACTTTC
>TRBV11-3|TRBD2|-|TRBJ2-2
CASSGLAGGTGELFF
TGTGCCAGCAGTGGACTAGCGGGAGGCACCGGGGAGCTGTTTTTT
>TRBV12-2|-|-|TRBJ2-2
CASRLGGDGGTGTGELFF
TGTGCAAGTCGCTTAGGGGGGGACGGCGGGACCGGCACCGGGGAGCTGTTTTTT
>TRBV11-3|TRBD2|once|TRBJ2-1
CASSRPGSGRENEQFF
TGTGCCAGCAGCCGTCCGGGTAGCGGGAGAGAAAATGAGCAGTTCTTC
>TRBV7-9|TRBD2|-|TRBJ2-7
CASSLYASGDYEQYF
TGTGCCAGCAGCTTATACGCTAGCGGGGATTACGAGCAGTACTTC
>TRBV5-6|TRBD1|-|TRBJ1-2
CASSLAGGGGYTF
TGTGCCAGCAGCTTAGCAGGGGGCGGTGGCTACACCTTC
>TRBV5-1|-|-|TRBJ2-5
CASSPKTGDRGETQYF
TGCGCCAGCAGCCCTAAGACAGGTGATAGGGGGGAGACCCAGTACTTC
>TRBV27|TRBD2|-|TRBJ2-1
CASSLRAKGTSINEQFF
TGTGCCAGCAGTTTAAGGGCAAAAGGGACTAGTATTAATGAGCAGTTCTTC
>TRBV18|TRBD2|-|TRBJ2-5
CASSPLGLAGDQETQYF
TGTGCCAGCTCACCCCTTGGTCTAGCGGGAGACCAAGAGACCCAGTACTTC
>TRBV6-5|TRBD1|-|TRBJ1-4
CASNPRGTGGEKLFF
TGTGCCAGCAATCCACGGGGGACAGGGGGTGAAAAACTGTTTTTT
>TRBV19|TRBD1|-|TRBJ2-1
CASSKRQGVNEQFF
TGTGCCAGTAGCAAAAGACAGGGTGTGAATGAGCAGTTCTTC
>TRBV6-2/TRBV6-3|-|-|TRBJ1-1
CASSYGGFTKNTEAFF
TGTGCCAGCAGTTACGGAGGGTTTACAAAGAACACTGAAGCTTTCTTT
>TRBV7-2|TRBD1|-|TRBJ2-4
CASSLTGQGGFGNIQYF
TGTGCCAGCAGCTTAACGGGACAGGGCGGCTTTGGAAACATTCAGTACTTC
>TRBV5-1|-|-|TRBJ1-4
CASSLPSSATNEKLFF
TGCGCCAGCAGCTTGCCCTCCTCTGCAACTAATGAAAAACTGTTTTTT
>TRBV5-1|-|-|TRBJ1-3
CASSGPASKQYGNTIYF
TGCGCCAGCAGCGGGCCGGCCTCCAAGCAGTATGGAAACACCATATATTTT
>TRBV28|-|-|TRBJ2-7
CASSRGGVRSF
TGTGCCAGCAGCCGAGGGGGGGTAAGGAGCTTC
>TRBV7-3|-|-|TRBJ2-5
CASSLRGGPGAPLQETQYF
TGTGCCAGCAGCTTAAGGGGGGGACCGGGGGCCCCATTGCAAGAGACCCAGTACTTC
>TRBV7-2|-|few|TRBJ1-5
CASSPQGPNQPQHF
TGTGCCAGCAGCCCACAGGGACCCAATCAGCCCCAGCATTTT
>TRBV2|-|-|TRBJ2-2
CASSEDRPSGTGELFF
TGTGCCAGCAGTGAAGACAGACCGAGTGGCACCGGGGAGCTGTTTTTT
>TRBV7-9|-|few|TRBJ1-1
CASSYRDTYTEAFF
TGTGCCAGCAGCTACCGGGACACTTACACTGAAGCTTTCTTT
>TRBV6-5|-|-|TRBJ1-2
CASSYSGAGAGYGYTF
TGTGCCAGCAGTTACTCTGGGGCAGGGGCAGGCTATGGCTACACCTTC
>TRBV15|-|-|TRBJ2-5
CATSRDRVARGETQYF
TGTGCCACCAGCAGAGATCGTGTAGCCCGGGGGGAGACCCAGTACTTC
>TRBV9|-|-|TRBJ1-1
CASSPLGDTEAFF
TGTGCCAGCAGCCCCCTAGGGGACACTGAAGCTTTCTTT
>TRBV20-1|TRBD1|-|TRBJ1-6
CSASEPRGHNSPLHF
TGCAGTGCTAGTGAACCTAGGGGGCATAATTCACCCCTCCACTTT
>TRBV9|-|-|TRBJ2-2
CASSVALRGTGELFF
TGTGCCAGCAGCGTAGCTCTCCGGGGCACCGGGGAGCTGTTTTTT
>TRBV30|-|-|TRBJ1-5
CAWSQAPNQPQHF
TGTGCCTGGAGCCAGGCTCCTAATCAGCCCCAGCATTTT
>TRBV3-1/TRBV3-2|-|-|TRBJ2-3
CASSLRSTDTQYF
TGTGCCAGCAGCCTGCGCAGCACAGATACGCAGTATTTT
>TRBV6-5|TRBD1|-|TRBJ1-1
CASSKQGMNTEAFF
TGTGCCAGCAGTAAACAGGGGATGAACACTGAAGCTTTCTTT
>TRBV5-5|-|-|TRBJ1-1
CASSLDSMNTEAFF
TGTGCCAGCAGCTTGGACAGCATGAACACTGAAGCTTTCTTT
>TRBV27|-|-|TRBJ2-3
CASSTQVSSTDTQYF
TGTGCCAGCAGTACACAGGTTTCTAGCACAGATACGCAGTATTTT
>TRBV11-2|-|-|TRBJ1-2
CASSNVVGHLLGYTF
TGTGCCAGCAGCAATGTCGTGGGACACCTCTTGGGCTACACCTTC
>TRBV30|TRBD1|-|TRBJ2-2
CAWSNYWDRGSGELFF
TGTGCCTGGAGTAACTACTGGGACAGGGGTTCCGGGGAGCTGTTTTTT